The 24 T cell receptor beta chains below were found in one sample sequenced in a study of T cell repertoires in cytomegalovirus infection. These receptors' antigens are unknown. Using its own MiXCR run on the reads, TCRdb lists one record per CDR3 protein. This sample yields more than 300,000 distinct CDR3 sequences, of which approximately 30% are seen a single time; approximately 13% belongs to the top ten. This sample comprised cultured PBMCs, obtained from culture after CMV antigen stimulation. The receptors were gathered from a human donor in good health (CMV status not recorded). Some clones in this sample may be carry-over from other donors' samples.

The V and J genes are TRBV7-2 and TRBJ1-5; possible D gene TRBD1, 6 bases. Trimming took off 3 bases at V and 4 bases at J, with 13 bases between the two ends. CDR1 and CDR2 (germline): SGHTA, FQGNSA. The CDR3 spans 15 residues. CDR3 protein: CASSLTQGVNQPQHF. CDR3 DNA: TGTGCCAGCAGCTTGACACAGGGTGTGAATCAGCCCCAGCATTTT.

Many counts were recorded for this clonotype. The chain joins TRBV7-2 to TRBJ1-5; the D gene is possibly TRBD1 (5 bases). Deletions cut 5 bases from V and 3 bases from J, with 14 bases between. This CDR3 has 15 amino acids. CDR1 is SGHTA, CDR2 FQGNSA, per germline. CDR3 in amino acids: CASSPITGYNQPQHF. The DNA for the CDR3 is TGTGCCAGCAGCCCGATCACAGGATACAATCAGCCCCAGCATTTT.

This sequence joins TRBV14 and TRBJ1-2, with no clear D. In germline, CDR1 is SGHDN, CDR2 FVKESK. The CDR3 is 15 amino acids. V was pared by 0 bases and J by 2 bases, with 10 bases between. CDR3 coding DNA: TGTGCCAGCAGCCAAGATCCAGCCTTCAACTATGGCTACACCTTC. Protein: CASSQDPAFNYGYTF.

This clonotype was counted ten times or more. This sequence joins TRBV7-2 and TRBJ2-7; D ambiguous. The germline V gene has CDR1 SGHTA and CDR2 FQGNSA. CDR3 length equals 14 residues. V was clipped by 5 bases and J by 1 base, with 12 bases between them. The CDR3 is CASSARPLSYEQYV. The CDR3 nucleotides are TGTGCCAGCAGCGCCCGACCCCTTTCCTACGAGCAGTACGTC.

This clonotype turned up a few times. Here the CDR3 DNA reads TGCGCCAGCAGCCCCCAGGGATGGAACACTGAAGCTTTCTTT. Translation gives CASSPQGWNTEAFF. The gene calls are TRBV5-1 and TRBJ1-1; a possible D gene is TRBD1 (5 bases). In germline, CDR1 is SGHRS, CDR2 YFSETQ. The CDR3 has 14 amino acids. V dropped 4 bases and J dropped 1 base, with 11 bases sitting between them. The entire variable domain, with the rest obtained from reference TRBV5-1 and TRBJ1-1, is as follows: KAGVTQTPRYLIKTRGQQVTLSCSPISGHRSVSWYQQTPGQGLQFLFEYFSETQRNKGNFPGRFSGRQFSNSRSEMNVSTLELGDSALYLCASSPQGWNTEAFFGQGTRLTVV.

This clonotype has a count of ten or more. V gene TRBV7-2 combines with J gene TRBJ2-1, with unresolved D. This CDR3 region has 13 residues. The V end was cut by 5 bases, the J end by 7 bases, with 12 bases between. The V gene's germline CDR1 is SGHTA and CDR2 FQGNSA. CDR3 nucleotides: TGTGCCAGCAGCCCTAGTAGGGTGAATGAGCAGTTCTTC. Protein sequence: CASSPSRVNEQFF.

The chain uses TRBV5-4 and TRBJ2-5; 9 bases agree with TRBD2. Germline lookup yields CDR1 SGHNT and CDR2 YYREEE (reference sequence). This CDR3 is built from 18 residues. J gave up 3 bases and V 2 bases, and 14 bases lay outside the gene matches. The CDR3 here is CASSFSGRPKRSKETQYF. CDR3 DNA: TGTGCCAGCAGCTTTAGCGGGAGACCGAAAAGGTCCAAAGAGACCCAGTACTTC.

This chain connects TRBV20-1 to TRBJ1-1; TRBD1 matches at 8 bases. The V segment lost 3 bases and the J segment 6 bases; nucleotides outside the gene matches: 6. CDR3 length: 13 residues. CDR1 is DFQATT, CDR2 SNEGSKA, per germline (reference sequence). CDR3 bases: TGCAGTGCTAGGGGCCAGGGGGCTTCTGAAGCTTTCTTT. Protein sequence: CSARGQGASEAFF.

A few counts support this clonotype. V and J are TRBV19 and TRBJ1-2, with D tentatively TRBD1 (6 bases). Germline values: CDR1 LNHDA, CDR2 SQIVND (reference sequence). Trimming stripped 5 bases from V and 0 bases from J, with 28 bases between. This CDR3 is 20 amino acids long. CDR3 coding DNA: TGTGCCAGTAGTCCGAACCCGCAGGGGACGCACGAATTAGCTAACTATGGCTACACCTTC. Protein sequence: CASSPNPQGTHELANYGYTF.

The chain employs TRBV19 and TRBJ2-2, with 8 bases lining up with TRBD1. CDR3 length: 15 residues. CDR1 LNHDA and CDR2 SQIVND come from the germline V gene (reference sequence). V shed 7 bases, J shed 4 bases, and the junction held 8 bases outside the gene matches. CDR3 sequence (DNA): TGTGCCAGTAATATTATAGGACAGGGCACCGGGGAGCTGTTTTTT. Residues: CASNIIGQGTGELFF.

Within the sample, this clonotype is medium-sized. This chain links TRBV4-3 with TRBJ2-7; D tentatively reads TRBD1 or TRBD2 (5 bases each). Trimming stripped 2 bases from V and 2 bases from J, with 10 bases between. Per the germline V gene, CDR1 is LGHNA and CDR2 is YSLEER. The CDR3 sequence is 14 residues long. CDR3 sequence (DNA): TGCGCCAGCAGCCAATCCACGGGGCCCTACGAGCAGTACTTC. Protein: CASSQSTGPYEQYF.

The chain has TRBV4-1 and TRBJ2-7, with TRBD2 identical over 7 bases. Looked up from germline, CDR1 is MGHRA and CDR2 is YSYEKL. The CDR3 consists of 15 residues. The ends lost 4 bases at V and 0 bases at J; junction bases unmatched: 6. This CDR3 reads CASSRAGLSSYEQYF. The CDR3 DNA sequence: TGCGCCAGCAGCCGAGCGGGACTGAGCTCCTACGAGCAGTACTTC.

This clonotype has more than one count but fewer than ten. The chain combines TRBV7-6 with TRBJ2-6, with 13 bases aligning to TRBD2. The CDR3 covers 20 residues. J was trimmed by 4 bases and V by 4 bases; bases with no gene match: 13. Germline V gene sequence: CDR1 SGHVS, CDR2 FNYEAQ. The CDR3: CASSYTTGLAGVQGANVLTF. Here the CDR3 DNA reads TGTGCCAGCAGCTACACGACTGGACTAGCGGGAGTTCAGGGGGCCAACGTCCTGACTTTC.

This clonotype was detected many times. The CDR3 loop reads CASSLTGRSYNEQFF. The CDR3 nucleotides read TGTGCCAGCAGCTTAACCGGGAGGTCCTACAATGAGCAGTTCTTC. The V and J genes are TRBV7-2 and TRBJ2-1, with 7 bases that match TRBD2. Per germline, CDR1 SGHTA and CDR2 FQGNSA. V lost 2 bases to trimming and J lost 1 base; unmatched junction nucleotides: 2. CDR3 length: 15 amino acids.

This clonotype came up a few times. The chain uses TRBV7-2 and TRBJ2-4, with 7 bases fitting TRBD2. The V gene's germline CDR1 is SGHTA and CDR2 FQGNSA. The CDR3 has 12 amino acids. The ends lost 9 bases at V and 8 bases at J; junction bases unmatched: 7. The CDR3 spells CASGREGDIQYF. The CDR3 nucleotides read TGTGCCAGTGGGAGGGAGGGCGACATTCAGTACTTC.

This chain connects TRBV7-6 to TRBJ2-5; D might be TRBD1 or TRBD2, each matching 6 bases. Germline V CDR1 and CDR2: SGHVS, FNYEAQ. CDR3 length: 16 amino acids. V lost 1 base and J lost 5, with 17 bases in between. DNA for the CDR3: TGTGCCAGCAGCTTAGTTCTGTCCGGGGGCGGGGAGACCCAGTACTTC. Amino acid sequence: CASSLVLSGGGETQYF.

The genes are TRBV7-3 and TRBJ2-3; 8 nucleotides align to TRBD2. Germline V lookup: CDR1 SGHTA, CDR2 FQGTGA. CDR3 length equals 17 residues. Trimming took 0 bases from V and 4 from J; bases not matched to a gene: 9. The CDR3 spells CASSLTGREGRADTQYF. CDR3 nucleotides: TGTGCCAGCAGCTTAACGGGCCGGGAGGGCCGGGCAGATACGCAGTATTTT.

The chain recombines TRBV4-1 with TRBJ2-7, with no clear D. The CDR3 is made up of 16 amino acids. Trimming cost V 0 bases and J 0 bases, with 12 bases left between them. Germline loops: CDR1 MGHRA, CDR2 YSYEKL. CDR3: CASSQEVTSSSYEQYF. CDR3 in DNA: TGCGCCAGCAGCCAAGAGGTGACCTCCTCCTCCTACGAGCAGTACTTC.

The chain carries TRBV5-1 and TRBJ1-2, with D perhaps TRBD1 (5 bases). The CDR3 totals 15 residues. Trimming left V 3 bases short and J 6 bases short, with 18 bases between. CDR1 and CDR2 from the germline V gene are SGHRS and YFSETQ. The CDR3 coding sequence is TGCGCCAGCAGCTGGCGGGCAGGGAGAGAGGATGGCTACACCTTC. Amino acid sequence: CASSWRAGREDGYTF.

This clonotype was counted once. The chain combines TRBV9 with TRBJ2-1; D unclear. V was shortened by 5 bases and J by 0 bases, with 12 bases between the two germline ends. The CDR3 covers 15 residues. Germline CDR1 SGDLS, CDR2 YYNGEE. The CDR3: CASRSGGSSYNEQFF. The CDR3 region has the DNA TGTGCCAGCAGGTCGGGCGGAAGCTCCTACAATGAGCAGTTCTTC.

The chain combines TRBV6-2 or TRBV6-3 with TRBJ2-1, with a possible D match to TRBD1 (5 bases). The CDR3 has 13 amino acids. CDR1 MNHEY and CDR2 SVGEGT come from the germline V gene. Trimming removed 6 bases from V and 6 bases from J, with 12 bases in between. Written as DNA, the CDR3 is TGTGCCAGCAGCCGAGACAGTGGCAATGAGCAGTTCTTC. Translation: CASSRDSGNEQFF.

This clonotype was counted a few times. V gene TRBV24-1 combines with J gene TRBJ2-1; D may be TRBD2 (5 bases). There are 14 residues in the CDR3. Germline V gene data show CDR1 as KGHDR and CDR2 as SFDVKD. V lost 3 bases and J 4 bases, leaving 9 bases between the germline ends. The CDR3 sequence: CATSDPGLYNEQFF. CDR3 nucleotide sequence: TGTGCCACCAGTGATCCCGGACTGTACAATGAGCAGTTCTTC.

V is TRBV19 and J is TRBJ2-7; D remains ambiguous. V lost 6 bases and J 5 bases, leaving 8 bases between the germline ends. The CDR3 has 11 amino acids. From germline, CDR1 is LNHDA and CDR2 SQIVND (reference sequence). The CDR3 DNA follows: TGTGCCAGTAGGGCCGCTCACGAGCAGTACTTC. Translating it yields CASRAAHEQYF.

V usage is TRBV10-3 and J usage is TRBJ2-7; TRBD1 agrees at 11 bases. CDR1 and CDR2 (germline): ENHRY, SYGVKD. This CDR3 has 14 residues. V lost 6 bases to trimming and J lost 2 bases; unmatched junction nucleotides: 3. The CDR3 nucleotides read TGTGCCATCAGCCCGGGACAGGGGGCCTACGAGCAGTACTTC. It codes for CAISPGQGAYEQYF.